This is a list of T cell receptor beta chains from one sample in a study of neurological immune-mediated disorders. Using its own MiXCR run on the 5' RACE reads, TCRdb lists one record per CDR3 protein. The sample records about 71,000 distinct CDR3 sequences, around 3.1% being singletons. The sample consisted of PBMCs. The receptors derive from a man between 35 and 55 years old with multiple sclerosis. CDR3s include the opening cysteine and the closing phenylalanine or tryptophan. Each record gives: J gene, clone size, D gene, V gene, CDR3 protein, CDR3 DNA. A D gene is named only where the DNA matches it firmly. Clone size, where shown, is once, few, many, or a class for clones that have expanded.

TRBJ1-3,many,.,TRBV7-2,CASSSYSGNTIYF,TGTGCCAGCAGCTCGTACTCTGGAAACACCATATATTTT
TRBJ2-2,many,.,TRBV18,CASSPPQSSNTGELFF,TGTGCCAGCTCACCACCGCAGAGCTCGAACACCGGGGAGCTGTTTTTT
TRBJ2-3,many,.,TRBV7-6,CASSPRGGQDTQYF,TGTGCCAGCAGCCCGAGGGGGGGGCAGGATACGCAGTATTTT
TRBJ2-7,many,.,TRBV7-9,CASSLAIAVEQYF,TGTGCCAGCAGCTTAGCGATAGCGGTCGAGCAGTACTTC
TRBJ2-2,many,TRBD2,TRBV5-1,CASSSGGRTGELFF,TGCGCCAGCAGCTCGGGGGGGCGAACCGGGGAGCTGTTTTTT
TRBJ2-2,many,TRBD2,TRBV9,CASSQISGANTGELFF,TGTGCCAGCAGCCAAATTAGCGGGGCGAACACCGGGGAGCTGTTTTTT
TRBJ2-7,many,TRBD1,TRBV7-6,CASSLAGDSYEQYF,TGTGCCAGCAGCTTAGCGGGGGACAGCTACGAGCAGTACTTC
TRBJ1-5,.,.,TRBV10-3,CAISESGVTNQPQHF,TGTGCCATCAGTGAGTCTGGGGTGACGAATCAGCCCCAGCATTTT
TRBJ1-1,many,.,TRBV5-1,CASSTRGGDTEAFF,TGCGCCAGCAGCACGAGGGGCGGGGACACTGAAGCTTTCTTT
TRBJ1-1,many,TRBD1,TRBV5-1,CASSGTGGGMNTEAFF,TGCGCCAGCAGCGGGACAGGGGGCGGAATGAACACTGAAGCTTTCTTT
TRBJ2-1,many,TRBD2,TRBV12-3/TRBV12-4,CASSPSGTQVWNEQFF,TGTGCCAGCAGTCCGAGCGGGACCCAAGTCTGGAATGAGCAGTTCTTC
TRBJ2-1,many,.,TRBV21-1,CASRRERGTYNEQFF,TGTGCCAGCAGAAGGGAGCGGGGAACCTACAATGAGCAGTTCTTC
TRBJ2-7,.,TRBD1,TRBV6-1,CASTYPTGGYYEQYF,TGTGCCAGTACCTACCCGACAGGGGGCTACTACGAGCAGTACTTC
TRBJ2-7,many,.,TRBV7-9,CASSPRGNHEQYF,TGTGCCAGCAGCCCGAGGGGGAACCACGAGCAGTACTTC
TRBJ1-5,many,.,TRBV19,CASSIDLENQPQHF,TGTGCCAGTAGTATAGACCTAGAAAATCAGCCCCAGCATTTT
TRBJ2-1,many,TRBD1,TRBV6-5,CASSYGGQGIYNEQFF,TGTGCCAGCAGTTACGGTGGACAGGGAATATACAATGAGCAGTTCTTC
TRBJ2-5,many,TRBD1,TRBV20-1,CSARDSHQETQYF,TGCAGTGCCAGGGACAGCCACCAAGAGACCCAGTACTTC
TRBJ2-5,many,.,TRBV12-3/TRBV12-4,CASRRDPGQETQYF,TGTGCCAGCAGAAGAGACCCGGGCCAAGAGACCCAGTACTTC
TRBJ2-1,many,.,TRBV9,CASSVGGSYNEQFF,TGTGCCAGCAGCGTAGGTGGTTCCTACAATGAGCAGTTCTTC
TRBJ2-2,many,.,TRBV20-1,CSARGGLGELFF,TGCAGTGCGAGAGGAGGGCTCGGGGAGCTGTTTTTT
TRBJ2-7,many,.,TRBV3-1,CASSLAKGDTYEQYF,TGTGCCAGCAGCTTGGCCAAAGGGGACACCTACGAGCAGTACTTC
TRBJ1-3,many,.,TRBV3-1,CASSQTRVWAFSGNTIYF,TGTGCCAGCAGCCAGACCCGCGTCTGGGCCTTTTCTGGAAACACCATATATTTT
TRBJ2-1,many,.,TRBV5-1,CASSPPSEGSYNEQFF,TGCGCCAGCAGCCCCCCTAGCGAGGGCTCCTACAATGAGCAGTTCTTC
TRBJ2-7,many,.,TRBV21-1,CASSKRDPYEQYF,TGTGCCAGCAGCAAGAGGGATCCGTACGAGCAGTACTTC
TRBJ1-1,many,TRBD1,TRBV5-1,CASSPTLVTGVPEAFF,TGCGCCAGCAGCCCCACCCTTGTGACAGGGGTTCCTGAAGCTTTCTTT
TRBJ1-2,many,TRBD1,TRBV20-1,CSARKTTGSGYTF,TGCAGTGCTAGAAAAACGACAGGGAGTGGCTACACCTTC
TRBJ2-1,many,TRBD2,TRBV4-1,CASSQVDMGIAGSNEQFF,TGCGCCAGCAGCCAAGTCGATATGGGAATAGCGGGGAGTAATGAGCAGTTCTTC
TRBJ2-1,many,.,TRBV5-1,CASSLIAEYNEQFF,TGCGCCAGCAGCCTTATAGCGGAGTACAATGAGCAGTTCTTC
TRBJ2-3,many,.,TRBV12-3/TRBV12-4,CASRFTGKVADTQYF,TGTGCCAGCAGGTTTACAGGGAAGGTGGCAGATACGCAGTATTTT
TRBJ1-3,many,.,TRBV6-6,CASDDGSGNTIYF,TGTGCCAGCGACGACGGCTCTGGAAACACCATATATTTT
TRBJ2-5,many,TRBD1,TRBV5-1,CASSLGQGYQETQYF,TGCGCCAGCAGCTTGGGACAGGGGTACCAAGAGACCCAGTACTTC
TRBJ1-6,.,.,TRBV3-1,CASSQEGLYSTLNF,TGTGCCAGCAGCCAAGAGGGACTCTATTCAACCCTCAACTTT
TRBJ1-6,many,.,TRBV2,CASSARGGGAGNSPLHF,TGTGCCAGCAGTGCAAGAGGGGGGGGGGCTGGTAATTCACCCCTCCACTTT
TRBJ2-5,many,.,TRBV29-1,CSVDKGVQETQYF,TGCAGCGTTGATAAGGGGGTACAAGAGACCCAGTACTTC
TRBJ1-1,many,.,TRBV20-1,CSAYPGHMNTEAFF,TGCAGTGCTTATCCGGGACACATGAACACTGAAGCTTTCTTT
TRBJ2-5,many,TRBD2,TRBV20-1,CSAPTSGQETQYF,TGCAGTGCCCCGACTAGCGGACAAGAGACCCAGTACTTC
TRBJ2-1,many,.,TRBV20-1,CGRPPREFRAGFNEQFF,TGCGGCCGCCCCCCGCGGGAATTTCGGGCGGGATTTAATGAGCAGTTCTTC
TRBJ2-1,many,TRBD2,TRBV20-1,CSARGGLGGDEQFF,TGCAGTGCTAGGGGGGGACTAGGGGGAGATGAGCAGTTCTTC
TRBJ2-3,few,TRBD2,TRBV12-3/TRBV12-4,CASSLFGLAADTQYF,TGTGCCAGCAGCCTCTTTGGACTAGCGGCGGATACGCAGTATTTT
TRBJ2-4,many,.,TRBV5-5,CASSLAGGVEYF,TGTGCCAGCAGCTTGGCCGGGGGTGTGGAGTACTTC
TRBJ1-1,many,.,TRBV6-5,CASSSAGTTDTEAFF,TGTGCCAGCAGTTCGGCCGGGACCACGGACACTGAAGCTTTCTTT
TRBJ2-1,many,.,TRBV5-1,CATSPDPRGADNEQFF,TGCGCCACGAGCCCGGATCCGAGGGGGGCGGACAATGAGCAGTTCTTC
TRBJ2-3,many,TRBD2,TRBV20-1,CSASRREGYTDTQYF,TGCAGTGCTAGTCGGCGGGAGGGCTACACAGATACGCAGTATTTT
TRBJ2-6,many,.,TRBV7-3,CASSPSGGSGANVLTF,TGTGCCAGCAGCCCCAGCGGTGGCTCTGGGGCCAACGTCCTGACTTTC
TRBJ2-3,many,TRBD2,TRBV5-1,CASSTTSGTTDTQYF,TGCGCCAGCAGTACGACTAGCGGGACGACAGATACGCAGTATTTT
TRBJ2-3,many,TRBD2,TRBV20-1,CSASTSGGPTDTQYF,TGCAGTGCTAGTACTAGCGGGGGGCCCACAGATACGCAGTATTTT
TRBJ2-7,many,TRBD2,TRBV6-6,CASSRTSGGGYEQYF,TGTGCCAGCAGTAGGACTAGCGGGGGGGGCTACGAGCAGTACTTC
TRBJ2-7,many,.,TRBV27,CASSSTGYEQYF,TGTGCCAGCAGTTCAACAGGGTACGAGCAGTACTTC
TRBJ2-2,many,.,TRBV5-1,CASSLTDRNTGELFF,TGCGCCAGCAGCTTGACGGACAGGAACACCGGGGAGCTGTTTTTT
TRBJ2-2,many,TRBD1,TRBV20-1,CSALRRDRYGGELFF,TGCAGTGCGCTGCGCCGGGACAGATATGGCGGGGAGCTGTTTTTT
TRBJ2-3,many,.,TRBV3-1,CASSQAGLGTDTQYF,TGTGCCAGCAGCCAAGCGGGACTCGGCACAGATACGCAGTATTTT
TRBJ2-3,many,.,TRBV5-1,CASSATGFDSDTQYF,TGCGCCAGCAGCGCAACAGGGTTCGACTCAGATACGCAGTATTTT
TRBJ1-6,many,TRBD1,TRBV5-1,CASSLGTGDPFLHF,TGCGCCAGCAGCCTCGGGACAGGGGACCCGTTCCTCCACTTT
TRBJ2-7,many,.,TRBV5-1,CASSSRDYEQYF,TGCGCCAGCAGTAGTCGGGACTACGAGCAGTACTTC
TRBJ2-5,many,.,TRBV5-1,CASSLEGSETQYF,TGCGCCAGCAGCTTGGAGGGCTCAGAGACCCAGTACTTC
TRBJ1-1,many,.,TRBV29-1,CSAGQMNTEAFF,TGCAGCGCCGGACAGATGAACACTGAAGCTTTCTTT
TRBJ2-3,many,.,TRBV12-3/TRBV12-4,CASSNTDTQYF,TGTGCCAGCAGTAACACAGATACGCAGTATTTT
TRBJ2-3,many,.,TRBV5-6,CASSLEEGLPDTQYF,TGTGCCAGCAGCTTGGAAGAAGGGTTGCCAGATACGCAGTATTTT
TRBJ1-2,many,.,TRBV20-1,CSARKQLGSGYTF,TGCAGTGCTAGAAAGCAGCTAGGAAGTGGCTACACCTTC
TRBJ1-5,many,.,TRBV30,CAWSARGSQPQHF,TGTGCCTGGAGTGCCCGCGGATCCCAGCCCCAGCATTTT